One T cell receptor (beta chain) is described in this entry. The data were produced by immunoSEQ multiplex PCR, yet TCRdb's version contains in-frame clones alone and is incomplete. This table has 55,000 to 70,000 clones, roughly nine tenths appearing once. This sample is part of a study of technical replicates of blood from four donors. This clonotype originated in a human donor in good health. Some clones in this sample may be carry-over from other donors' samples. Source material: PBMCs.

This chain's CDR3 is CASSLVATGKETQYF. CDR3 DNA sequence: TGCGCCAGCAGCTTGGTTGCGACAGGAAAAGAGACCCAGTACTTC. The chain combines TRBV5-1 with TRBJ2-5, with a weak D call TRBD1 (6 bases). Germline lookup yields CDR1 SGHRS and CDR2 YFSETQ. This CDR3 has 15 amino acids. Deletions cut 0 bases from V and 3 bases from J, with 12 bases between.